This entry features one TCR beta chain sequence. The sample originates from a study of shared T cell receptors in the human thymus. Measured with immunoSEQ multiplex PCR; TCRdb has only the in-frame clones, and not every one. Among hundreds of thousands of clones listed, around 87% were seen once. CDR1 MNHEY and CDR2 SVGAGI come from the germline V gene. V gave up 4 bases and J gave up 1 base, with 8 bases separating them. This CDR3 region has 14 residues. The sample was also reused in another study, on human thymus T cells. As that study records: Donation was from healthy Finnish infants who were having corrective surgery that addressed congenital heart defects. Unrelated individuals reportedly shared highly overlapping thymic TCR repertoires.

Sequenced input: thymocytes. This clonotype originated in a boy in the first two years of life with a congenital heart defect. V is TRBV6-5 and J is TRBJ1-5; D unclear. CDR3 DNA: TGTGCCAGCAGTTTGAGGGTGAGCAATCAGCCCCAGCATTTT. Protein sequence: CASSLRVSNQPQHF.